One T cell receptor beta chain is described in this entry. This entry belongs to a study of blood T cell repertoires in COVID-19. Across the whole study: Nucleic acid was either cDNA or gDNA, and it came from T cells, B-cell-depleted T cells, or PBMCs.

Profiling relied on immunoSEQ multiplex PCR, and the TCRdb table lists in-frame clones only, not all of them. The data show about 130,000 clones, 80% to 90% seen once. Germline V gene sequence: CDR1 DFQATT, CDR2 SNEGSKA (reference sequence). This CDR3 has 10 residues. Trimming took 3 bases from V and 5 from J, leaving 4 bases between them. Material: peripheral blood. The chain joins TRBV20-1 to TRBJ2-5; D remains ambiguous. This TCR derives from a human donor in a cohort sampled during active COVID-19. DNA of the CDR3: TGCAGTGCTAGTCTGGAGACCCAGTACTTC. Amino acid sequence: CSASLETQYF.